The next 26 T cell receptor beta chains were all read from a single sample in a study of blood T cells in healthy people across ages (dated by TCRdb to 2014 to 2015). Libraries were prepared through 5' RACE. Sequencing was performed on an Illumina HiSeq 2500. A second roughly 6 to 11 cycle PCR used a sample-barcoded 5' primer and a J-beta primer mix. Through fastp at Q25 and MiXCR, TCRdb rebuilt clones from the public reads, retaining in-frame beta chains. When rows share a CDR3 protein, they turn into one entry using the most common DNA and genes. For this sample there are around 1,500,000 distinct CDR3 sequences; under 30% appear just once. Together, the top ten hold 7.7% of the sample. Source material: blood. These receptors came from a woman aged 25 to 39 in good health.

V gene TRBV7-3 combines with J gene TRBJ2-3; D uncertain. The CDR3 consists of 13 residues. The germline V gene has CDR1 SGHTA and CDR2 FQGTGA. V lost 5 bases and J lost 6, with 12 bases in between. The CDR3 region is CASSVRVDDTQYF. The DNA of the CDR3 is TGTGCCAGCAGCGTCCGGGTTGATGATACGCAGTATTTT.

This chain connects TRBV27 to TRBJ2-5; 9 bases map to TRBD1. The CDR3 is 16 amino acids. The V and J ends lost 5 bases and 5 bases, in that order; junction bases with no gene match: 12. CDR1 and CDR2 from the germline V gene are MNHEY and SMNVEV (reference sequence). The CDR3 protein is CASSPTPGQGWETQYF. In nucleotides, the CDR3 is TGTGCCAGCAGTCCTACACCGGGACAGGGTTGGGAGACCCAGTACTTC.

With regard to this clonotype: A much larger clone differs from this one at a single base, so this may be a read error. The V call is TRBV29-1, the J call TRBJ1-2, with D hard to call. Trimming took off 7 bases at V and 5 bases at J, with 17 bases between the two ends. The CDR3 is 13 residues long. The germline V gene encodes CDR1 SQVTM and CDR2 ANQGSEA. This CDR3 reads CSAWSGIGYGYTF. Here the CDR3 DNA reads TGCAGCGCCTGGTCCGGGATAGGATATGGCTACACCTTC.

The J gene is TRBJ1-2, the V gene TRBV6-5; no definite D call. The germline V and J ends were trimmed by 2 bases and 7 bases, with 17 bases remaining between them. The germline V gene encodes CDR1 MNHEY and CDR2 SVGAGI. This CDR3 is built from 15 residues. The CDR3 DNA sequence: TGTGCCAGCAGTTACGGACTAGATGCCCCCGGTGGCTACACCTTC. It encodes CASSYGLDAPGGYTF.

This clonotype was detected only a few times. The V gene is TRBV6-2 or TRBV6-3, the J gene TRBJ2-1; perhaps TRBD2 as D (6 bases). The germline V gene encodes CDR1 MNHEY and CDR2 SVGEGT. Trimming took off 7 bases at V and 0 bases at J, with 16 bases between the two ends. The CDR3 length is 16 residues. In DNA, the CDR3 is TGTGCCAGCAATTTCCGGGGGTTGAGCTCCTACAATGAGCAGTTCTTC. Its translation is CASNFRGLSSYNEQFF.

The rearrangement links TRBV24-1 to TRBJ2-1; 12 positions match TRBD2. J was trimmed by 10 bases and V by 5 bases; bases with no gene match: 14. Germline loops: CDR1 KGHDR, CDR2 SFDVKD. The CDR3 is made up of 17 amino acids. CDR3 sequence (DNA): TGTGCCACCAGTGGTCCCACTAGCGGGAGGTTCACAAACGAGCAGTTCTTC. Amino acid sequence: CATSGPTSGRFTNEQFF.

This clonotype was seen a handful of times. The chain uses TRBV7-9 and TRBJ2-3; 7 bases line up with TRBD1. In germline, CDR1 is SEHNR, CDR2 FQNEAQ (reference sequence). The junction had 9 bases not matched to a gene; V was cut back by 5 bases and J by 4 bases. The CDR3 loop spans 15 amino acids. CDR3 in DNA: TGTGCCAGCAGCCCCGTGGGACAGTTCCCAGATACGCAGTATTTT. It codes for CASSPVGQFPDTQYF.

This clonotype was picked up a small number of times. V usage is TRBV12-3 or TRBV12-4 and J usage is TRBJ2-1; D is perhaps TRBD1 (6 bases). V lost 4 bases, J lost 4 bases, and 14 bases lay in between. This CDR3 is 15 amino acids long. CDR3 coding DNA: TGTGCCAGCAGTTCGGACAGCAACCCTTACAATGAGCAGTTCTTC. Translation gives CASSSDSNPYNEQFF.

Note on this clonotype: Compared with germline, one end of the junction differs, possibly owing to a read error. The chain joins TRBV28 to TRBJ2-6; TRBD1 agrees at 8 bases. The CDR3 runs 15 residues. Germline V gene lookup returns CDR1 MDHEN and CDR2 SYDVKM. CDR3: CASSRTGSEANVLTF. The CDR3 DNA reads TGTGCCAGCAGTCGGACAGGGTCTGAGGCCAACGTCCTGACTTTC.

In this sample, this clonotype turned up a few times. The chain joins TRBV11-2 to TRBJ2-3; the D is unclear. This CDR3 is built from 15 residues. Trimming took 6 bases from V and 2 from J, leaving 15 bases between them. CDR1 is SGHAT, CDR2 FQNNGV, per germline. The CDR3 sequence: CASRGRGTNTDTQYF. CDR3 DNA sequence: TGTGCCAGCAGGGGAAGAGGTACGAACACAGATACGCAGTATTTT.

The chain employs TRBV11-2 and TRBJ2-1, with D hard to call. The germline V gene encodes CDR1 SGHAT and CDR2 FQNNGV. V was pared by 1 base and J by 4 bases, with 11 bases between. This CDR3 region has 15 residues. CDR3 DNA: TGTGCCAGCAGCTTAGCCATATCTCGGTACAATGAGCAGTTCTTC. This sequence encodes CASSLAISRYNEQFF.

The rearrangement uses TRBV7-2 and TRBJ2-7; no definite D call. Germline V gene data show CDR1 as SGHTA and CDR2 as FQGNSA. Trimming took 5 bases from V and 3 from J, leaving 11 bases between them. This CDR3 has 13 residues. CDR3 DNA sequence: TGTGCCAGCAGCCCCCAGGAGTTCTACGAGCAGTACTTC. As protein: CASSPQEFYEQYF.

V gene TRBV11-2 combines with J gene TRBJ2-1, with a weak D call TRBD1 (5 bases). The CDR3 consists of 15 residues. V dropped 5 bases and J dropped 6 bases, with 17 bases sitting between them. Looked up from germline, CDR1 is SGHAT and CDR2 is FQNNGV. The CDR3 nucleotides read TGTGCCAGCAGCGTAGGGGCAGCAGATGCCAATGAGCAGTTCTTC. Protein sequence: CASSVGAADANEQFF.

In the case of this clonotype: This may come from a read error, since a much larger clone is one base off. The rearrangement uses TRBV4-3 and TRBJ1-4, with no clear D. The germline CDR1 and CDR2 sequences are LGHNA and YSLEER. The CDR3 runs to 16 residues. V gave up 1 base and J gave up 7 bases, with 16 bases separating them. CDR3 DNA: TGCGCCAGCAGCCAAGGTACCGGGTATCGCAGTGAAAAACTGTTTTTT. Translation: CASSQGTGYRSEKLFF.

The chain employs TRBV9 and TRBJ2-3; 11 bases fit TRBD2. J was trimmed by 0 bases and V by 3 bases; bases with no gene match: 6. In germline, CDR1 is SGDLS, CDR2 YYNGEE. The CDR3 consists of 17 residues. CDR3 protein: CASSAGGTSGSTDTQYF. The CDR3 bases are TGTGCCAGCAGCGCCGGGGGGACTAGCGGAAGCACAGATACGCAGTATTTT.

Many counts were recorded for this clonotype. This rearrangement joins TRBV12-3 or TRBV12-4 to TRBJ2-7, with D maybe TRBD1 (5 bases). Trimming took 3 bases from V and 3 from J, leaving 12 bases between them. The CDR3 is 14 residues long. The CDR3 sequence is CASSFGHIGYEQYF. CDR3 DNA: TGTGCCAGCAGTTTTGGACACATTGGCTACGAGCAGTACTTC.

Only a few counts were recorded for this clonotype. V is TRBV20-1 and J is TRBJ2-1; 13 bases fit TRBD2. This CDR3 region has 15 residues. V was pared by 5 bases and J by 10 bases, with 11 bases of the junction left unmatched. The germline gives CDR1 DFQATT, CDR2 SNEGSKA (reference sequence). CDR3 amino acids: CSAELGTSGVLEQFF. CDR3 DNA: TGCAGTGCTGAATTGGGGACTAGCGGGGTCCTCGAGCAGTTCTTC.

The rearrangement uses TRBV29-1 and TRBJ2-5; D might be TRBD2 (6 bases). Trimming removed 3 bases at V and 5 bases at J, with 13 bases between. Germline assignment: CDR1 SQVTM and CDR2 ANQGSEA. The CDR3 totals 13 residues. The CDR3 region has the DNA TGCAGCGTTGATGAGCTAGCGTGGGAGACCCAGTACTTC. Translation: CSVDELAWETQYF.

This chain links TRBV7-8 with TRBJ2-1; D is undetermined. The CDR3 spans 13 residues. Germline CDR1 SGHVS, CDR2 FQNEAQ. Between the trimmed V and J ends, which lost 5 bases and 10 bases, there was a span of 15 bases. The CDR3 nucleotides are TGTGCCAGCAGCCAACCCGTATTTGGAGAGCAGTTCTTC. It is translated as CASSQPVFGEQFF.

This clonotype has ten or more counts. The chain recombines TRBV20-1 with TRBJ2-1; the match to TRBD2 covers 10 bases. V dropped 0 bases and J dropped 8; count of bases not matched to a gene: 10. The CDR3 consists of 16 residues. Germline lookup yields CDR1 DFQATT and CDR2 SNEGSKA (reference sequence). CDR3 sequence (DNA): TGCAGTGCTAGAGACCCCAGGACTAGCGGCAGGGATGAGCAGTTCTTC. Encoded protein: CSARDPRTSGRDEQFF.

V is TRBV4-1 and J is TRBJ2-3; 7 positions agree with TRBD2. The CDR3 is 17 residues long. Germline V gene lookup returns CDR1 MGHRA and CDR2 YSYEKL. Unmatched junction bases numbered 6, after V lost 0 bases and J lost 0 bases. The CDR3 is CASSQDQGSGSTDTQYF. In DNA form, the CDR3 reads TGCGCCAGCAGCCAAGATCAGGGTAGCGGGAGCACAGATACGCAGTATTTT.

This clonotype was detected only a few times. The chain is built from TRBV20-1 and TRBJ2-7; 11 bases fit TRBD1. V lost 3 bases to trimming and J lost 7 bases; unmatched junction nucleotides: 5. The CDR3 totals 13 residues. Germline V CDR1 and CDR2: DFQATT, SNEGSKA (reference sequence). DNA for the CDR3: TGCAGTGCTAGCGCCGGGACAGGGGGAGAGCAGTACTTC. It is translated as CSASAGTGGEQYF.

Only a few counts were recorded for this clonotype. This chain links TRBV27 with TRBJ2-7; weak D call: TRBD2 (6 bases). Trimming removed 3 bases at V and 2 bases at J, with 14 bases between. This CDR3 comprises 15 residues. Germline CDR1 and CDR2: MNHEY and SMNVEV (reference sequence). CDR3 residues: CASSLNSGDTYEQYF. The CDR3 DNA sequence: TGTGCCAGCAGTTTGAATAGCGGTGATACCTACGAGCAGTACTTC.

This clonotype was seen at least ten times. The chain has TRBV20-1 and TRBJ2-5, with 12 bases fitting TRBD2. The CDR3 has 13 residues. The germline gives CDR1 DFQATT, CDR2 SNEGSKA (reference sequence). V shed 3 bases, J shed 4 bases, and the junction held 0 bases outside the gene matches. Here the CDR3 DNA reads TGCAGTGCTAGGACTAGCGGGGGAGAGACCCAGTACTTC. Translation: CSARTSGGETQYF.

This clonotype was seen a handful of times. V usage is TRBV7-7 and J usage is TRBJ2-1; the D is unclear. CDR1 and CDR2 from the germline V gene are SSHAT and FNYEAQ (reference sequence). With 1 base removed from V and 6 bases from J, the gap between germline ends came to 7 bases. This CDR3 has 13 amino acids. DNA for the CDR3: TGTGCCAGCAGCTTAGGTCCGATCAATGAGCAGTTCTTC. It codes for CASSLGPINEQFF.

To note about this clonotype: The junction differs from germline at one of its ends, possibly a read error. The chain links TRBV5-1 to TRBJ1-1; D remains ambiguous. CDR3 length: 17 amino acids. Per the germline V gene, CDR1 is SGHRS and CDR2 is YFSETQ. The CDR3 here is CASSLWAAGISNTEAFF. The CDR3 nucleotides read TGCGCCAGTAGCTTATGGGCCGCCGGGATTAGCAACACTGAAGCTTTCTTT.